This T cell receptor (beta chain) is from a study of blood T cell repertoires in COVID-19. The overall study: Acute and convalescent COVID-19 specimens originated in the United States, Italy and Spain.

V was cut by 0 bases and J by 0 bases, with 7 bases left in between. The CDR3 runs to 15 residues. CDR1 and CDR2 (germline): SGDLS, YYNGEE. Methods used by the authors: Estimation of nucleated cell counts was performed using reference gene primer amplification. This table comes from immunoSEQ multiplex PCR, and its TCRdb copy is limited to in-frame clones, with some not included. V and J calls and clone size come straight from that table; D and trimming were deduced from the DNA. The profile shows over 150,000 clones, 75% to 90% of them singletons. This clone occurred once. V usage is TRBV9 and J usage is TRBJ1-3; D is unclear. This clonotype was sampled from a man aged 25 to 40 with acute or convalescent COVID-19. The sample comprised peripheral blood. The chain's CDR3 is CASSVDPSSGNTIYF. DNA for the CDR3: TGTGCCAGCAGCGTAGATCCCAGCTCTGGAAACACCATATATTTT.